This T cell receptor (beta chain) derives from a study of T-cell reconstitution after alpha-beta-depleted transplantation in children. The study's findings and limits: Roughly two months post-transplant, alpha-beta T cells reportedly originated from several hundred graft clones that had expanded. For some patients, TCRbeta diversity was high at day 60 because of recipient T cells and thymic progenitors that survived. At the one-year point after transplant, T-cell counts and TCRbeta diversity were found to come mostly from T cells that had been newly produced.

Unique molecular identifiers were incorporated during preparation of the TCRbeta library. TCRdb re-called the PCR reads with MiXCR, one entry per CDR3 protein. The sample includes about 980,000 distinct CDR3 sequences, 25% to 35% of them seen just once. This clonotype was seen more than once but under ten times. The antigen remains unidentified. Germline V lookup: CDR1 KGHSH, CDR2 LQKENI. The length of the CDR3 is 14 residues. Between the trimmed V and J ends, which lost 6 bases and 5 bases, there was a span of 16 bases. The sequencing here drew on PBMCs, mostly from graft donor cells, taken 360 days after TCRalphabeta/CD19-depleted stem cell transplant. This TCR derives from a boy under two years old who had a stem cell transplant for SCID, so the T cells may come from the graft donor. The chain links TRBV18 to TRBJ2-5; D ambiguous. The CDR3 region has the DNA TGTGCCAGCTCTACCTCTCCCAGTTGGGAGACCCAGTACTTC. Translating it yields CASSTSPSWETQYF.